This T cell receptor (beta chain) was retrieved from a study of neoadjuvant anti-PD-1 for oral cavity cancer. Overall study context: Patients without progression got a fourth dose around day 43.

With 1 base clipped from V and 4 bases from J, the junction kept 9 bases outside the gene matches. The CDR3 length is 17 residues. CDR1 SGHVS and CDR2 FNYEAQ come from the germline V gene. The data were produced by immunoSEQ multiplex PCR, yet TCRdb's version contains in-frame clones alone and is incomplete. The sample has over 80,000 clones, under 85% seen once; the top ten hold 2.5% to 3.5%. About this clone itself: Antigen: not known.

Whole-study findings and limits: Higher pretreatment blood Treg/Th17 ratios correlated with higher pretreatment blood and lower post-treatment tumor TCRbeta clonality.

Patients had HPV-negative, locally advanced oral cavity squamous cell carcinoma. The J gene is TRBJ1-1, the V gene TRBV7-6; TRBD1 agrees at 10 bases. The source of this sequence is a person aged 35-79 years with oral cavity squamous cell carcinoma. This material consisted of PBMCs, taken before nivolumab (anti-PD-1) treatment. This CDR3 reads CASSLGATGGSGTEAFF. As DNA, the CDR3 is TGTGCCAGCAGCTTAGGAGCGACAGGGGGCAGCGGCACTGAAGCTTTCTTT. Together with reference TRBV7-6 and TRBJ1-1, the CDR3 gives the full variable domain: GAGVSQSPRYKVTKRGQDVALRCDPISGHVSLYWYRQALGQGPEFLTYFNYEAQQDKSGLPNDRFSAERPEGSISTLTIQRTEQRDSAMYRCASSLGATGGSGTEAFFGQGTRLTVV.